This TCR beta chain was captured in a study of identical twins. General study results and limits: There was an excess of low generation probability in the out-of-frame alpha sequences that twins shared. Models predicted less out-of-frame TCR alpha sharing in monozygotic twins than was found.

In every case, the donor was a healthy Caucasian. A universal primer site came from template switching; cDNA carried unique molecular identifiers. MiXCR was run by TCRdb on the 5' RACE reads, yielding one entry per CDR3 protein. The sample lists around 650,000 distinct CDR3 sequences, around 7.5% occurring once. This clonotype was recorded many times. Its antigen is undetermined. Trimming took 4 bases from V and 3 from J, leaving 4 bases between them. This CDR3 has 11 amino acids. These same records also appear under a second study, on yellow fever vaccine responses in identical twins.

The sequence was obtained from a woman younger than 30 in good health. The sample was PBMCs. This chain joins TRBV12-3 or TRBV12-4 and TRBJ2-7; the D is unclear. Written as DNA, the CDR3 is TGTGCCAGCAGTTCGCACTACGAGCAGTACTTC. It specifies CASSSHYEQYF.